This T cell receptor beta chain stems from a study of cytomegalovirus exposure and HLA in healthy donors. Study findings and constraints: Equally common other TCR beta chains were less clonally expanded than HLA-associated ones, a later analysis found.

J was trimmed by 7 bases and V by 0 bases; bases with no gene match: 10. CDR3 length equals 17 residues. Germline CDR1 reads SGHDT; CDR2 reads YYEEEE. Note on this clone: The antigen is unknown.

Use of 60 Vbeta and 13 Jbeta primers characterized the PCR. Clones were read by immunoSEQ multiplex PCR, and TCRdb kept only the in-frame ones, dropping some. Of about 89,000 clones listed, roughly four fifths are singletons. Sample: PBMCs. V and J are TRBV5-6 and TRBJ1-4, with TRBD1 matching over 9 bases. The sequence derives from a man aged 25 to 45 in good health and CMV-seronegative. Written as DNA, the CDR3 is TGTGCCAGCAGCTTGGTTGGGGCCGGGACAGGGCCTGAAAAACTGTTTTTT. It is translated as CASSLVGAGTGPEKLFF.